These 19 T cell receptor beta chains were all obtained from the same sample, sequenced in a study of blood T cell repertoires in COVID-19. The protocol was immunoSEQ multiplex PCR, while the TCRdb copy is restricted to in-frame clones and leaves out a portion. The data show around 240,000 clones, 86% seen once. The sample was PBMCs or T cells enriched from blood (not recorded which). The receptors were sampled from a woman aged 50 to 60 who had recovered from COVID-19.

V and J are TRBV7-3 and TRBJ1-1; 7 bases align to TRBD1. There are 15 residues in the CDR3. Germline V gene lookup returns CDR1 SGHTA and CDR2 FQGTGA. V was pared by 0 bases and J by 3 bases, with 4 bases of the junction left unmatched. CDR3 in amino acids: CASSLTVGGDTEAFF. Written as DNA, the CDR3 is TGTGCCAGCAGCTTAACGGTAGGGGGCGACACTGAAGCTTTCTTT.

The chain uses TRBV18 and TRBJ1-1; the D is unclear. V was shortened by 4 bases and J by 0 bases, with 6 bases between the two germline ends. This CDR3 is built from 13 residues. Germline assignment: CDR1 KGHSH and CDR2 LQKENI. This CDR3 is CASSLGLNTEAFF. The CDR3 DNA is TGTGCCAGCTCACTGGGCCTGAACACTGAAGCTTTCTTT.

V and J are TRBV7-9 and TRBJ2-3; 13 bases agree with TRBD2. Germline V gives CDR1 SEHNR, CDR2 FQNEAQ (reference sequence). The CDR3 spans 16 residues. The trim removed 6 bases at V and 6 bases at J, leaving 9 bases unmatched. This CDR3 reads CASRKKLAGGPDTQYF. The CDR3 coding sequence is TGTGCCAGCAGGAAAAAACTAGCGGGAGGGCCCGATACGCAGTATTTT.

DNA of the CDR3: TGCGCCACCCCTGGGGGCAAGCCCTATGGCTACACCTTC. As protein: CATPGGKPYGYTF. V gene TRBV23-1 combines with J gene TRBJ1-2; a possible D gene is TRBD1 (6 bases). TRBV23-1 is placed among ORFs of uncertain function. Trimming pared 10 bases from V and 4 bases from J, leaving 16 bases between. The CDR3 consists of 13 residues.

J is TRBJ2-1 and V is TRBV20-1; D is perhaps TRBD1 (7 bases). V lost 6 bases and J lost 10, with 13 bases in between. Per germline, CDR1 DFQATT and CDR2 SNEGSKA (reference sequence). The CDR3 covers 11 residues. The CDR3 region has the DNA TGCAGTGCCAGGGGGGAACTCGAGCAGTTCTTC. It encodes CSARGELEQFF.

Here the CDR3 DNA reads TGTGCCAGCAGCTTAGCCCCGACTAGCCCGTTGTATTTT. Translated: CASSLAPTSPLYF. This chain connects TRBV7-2 to TRBJ2-3, with 7 nucleotides matching TRBD2. The CDR3 spans 13 residues. The junction had 8 bases not matched to a gene; V was cut back by 0 bases and J by 14 bases. Looked up from germline, CDR1 is SGHTA and CDR2 is FQGNSA.

The chain uses TRBV5-8 and TRBJ1-1; 7 nucleotides line up with TRBD1. There are 15 residues in the CDR3. Germline CDR1 SGHTS, CDR2 YDEGEE. The J segment lost 0 bases and the V segment lost 3 bases, leaving 5 bases of the junction unmatched. CDR3 bases: TGTGCCAGCAGCTCGGGACAGACCATGAACACTGAAGCTTTCTTT. Translated, it gives CASSSGQTMNTEAFF.

The chain has TRBV18 and TRBJ2-4; TRBD2 might be the D (6 bases). Germline CDR1 reads KGHSH; CDR2 reads LQKENI. Trimming stripped 3 bases from V and 0 bases from J, with 18 bases between. CDR3 length equals 18 residues. The CDR3 is CASSPPGLRPVAKNIQYF. The CDR3 region has the DNA TGTGCCAGCTCACCGCCGGGACTCCGCCCTGTAGCCAAAAACATTCAGTACTTC.

This clone was detected a few times. This rearrangement joins TRBV19 to TRBJ1-4; D gene ambiguous. V lost 2 bases to trimming and J lost 8 bases, with 15 bases between them. This CDR3 is 15 amino acids long. CDR1 is LNHDA, CDR2 SQIVND, per germline (reference sequence). The CDR3 sequence is CASSIINSHREKLFF. The CDR3 bases are TGTGCCAGTAGTATAATAAACAGCCACCGGGAAAAACTGTTTTTT. Full variable domain (rest looked up from reference TRBV19 and TRBJ1-4): DGGITQSPKYLFRKEGQNVTLSCEQNLNHDAMYWYRQDPGQGLRLIYYSQIVNDFQKGDIAEGYSVSREKKESFPLTVTSAQKNPTAFYLCASSIINSHREKLFFGSGTQLSVL.

The chain uses TRBV5-6 and TRBJ2-2, with TRBD1 identical over 10 bases. The CDR3 covers 15 residues. The germline gives CDR1 SGHDT, CDR2 YYEEEE. V was clipped by 4 bases and J by 5 bases; unmatched bases: 5. CDR3 nucleotides: TGTGCCAGCAGCCCCTGGACAGGGGGGACCGGGGAGCTGTTTTTT. Residues: CASSPWTGGTGELFF. The full variable domain, in which reference TRBV5-6 and TRBJ2-2 provide the parts outside the CDR3, is DAGVTQSPTHLIKTRGQQVTLRCSPKSGHDTVSWYQQALGQGPQFIFQYYEEEERQRGNFPDRFSGHQFPNYSSELNVNALLLGDSALYLCASSPWTGGTGELFFGEGSRLTVL.

The rearrangement links TRBV28 to TRBJ2-7, with D possibly being TRBD2 (6 bases). The CDR3 has 15 amino acids. CDR1 and CDR2 (germline): MDHEN, SYDVKM. Trimming left V 4 bases short and J 5 bases short, with 18 bases between. CDR3 amino acids: CASSWSYGSNHEQYF. DNA of the CDR3: TGTGCCAGCAGTTGGTCATACGGGAGTAACCACGAGCAGTACTTC. Complete variable domain (other parts from reference TRBV28 and TRBJ2-7): DVKVTQSSRYLVKRTGEKVFLECVQDMDHENMFWYRQDPGLGLRLIYFSYDVKMKEKGDIPEGYSVSREKKERFSLILESASTNQTSMYLCASSWSYGSNHEQYFGPGTRLTVT.

The chain joins TRBV13 to TRBJ2-1, with D unresolved. V was shortened by 3 bases and J by 3 bases, with 6 bases between the two germline ends. This CDR3 region has 13 residues. Germline CDR1 and CDR2: PRHDT and FYEKMQ (reference sequence). The CDR3 protein is CASSFVHYNEQFF. The CDR3 DNA is TGTGCCAGCAGCTTCGTACACTACAATGAGCAGTTCTTC.

The rearrangement uses TRBV7-9 and TRBJ2-1; D is possibly TRBD2 (5 bases). V was trimmed by 5 bases and J by 10 bases, leaving 21 bases between them. Germline lookup yields CDR1 SEHNR and CDR2 FQNEAQ (reference sequence). The CDR3 extends over 15 amino acids. The CDR3 is CASSRSVGASREQFF. The CDR3 DNA reads TGTGCCAGCAGCCGTAGCGTAGGAGCTTCGAGGGAGCAGTTCTTC.

The rearrangement uses TRBV7-2 and TRBJ2-1; TRBD2 agrees at 12 bases. The CDR3 length is 15 residues. Looked up from germline, CDR1 is SGHTA and CDR2 is FQGNSA. The junction had 3 bases not matched to a gene; V was cut back by 2 bases and J by 7 bases. In nucleotides, the CDR3 is TGTGCCAGCAGCTTATATGGGACTAGCGGGAATGAGCAGTTCTTC. Encoded protein: CASSLYGTSGNEQFF. The full variable domain, completed using reference TRBV7-2 and TRBJ2-1, is GAGVSQSPSNKVTEKGKDVELRCDPISGHTALYWYRQSLGQGLEFLIYFQGNSAPDKSGLPSDRFSAERTGGSVSTLTIQRTQQEDSAVYLCASSLYGTSGNEQFFGPGTRLTVL.

This clone has only one observation. V is TRBV5-4 and J is TRBJ2-1; a weak D match, TRBD2 (5 bases). The V gene's germline CDR1 is SGHNT and CDR2 YYREEE (reference sequence). This CDR3 contains 15 residues. Trimming took 3 bases from V and 4 from J, leaving 14 bases between them. The DNA of the CDR3 is TGTGCCAGCAGCTCGCCGGGGAGTCAGTACAATGAGCAGTTCTTC. It encodes CASSSPGSQYNEQFF.

The chain combines TRBV7-6 with TRBJ1-2; 7 bases are shared with TRBD1. The CDR3 is 16 amino acids. The V and J ends lost 3 bases and 2 bases, in that order; junction bases with no gene match: 9. The germline gives CDR1 SGHVS, CDR2 FNYEAQ. The CDR3 sequence is CASSLRPQDRNYGYTF. The CDR3 bases are TGTGCCAGCAGCTTGCGCCCTCAGGACAGGAACTATGGCTACACCTTC.

The CDR3 bases are TGTGCCAGTAGTATAGTGGAGGGAAGGAGCACTGAAGCTTTCTTT. It is translated as CASSIVEGRSTEAFF. This rearrangement joins TRBV19 to TRBJ1-1, with D hard to call. Germline lookup yields CDR1 LNHDA and CDR2 SQIVND (reference sequence). The CDR3 is made up of 15 amino acids. V lost 1 base and J lost 4, with 13 bases in between. Full variable domain (outside the CDR3, taken from reference TRBV19 and TRBJ1-1): DGGITQSPKYLFRKEGQNVTLSCEQNLNHDAMYWYRQDPGQGLRLIYYSQIVNDFQKGDIAEGYSVSREKKESFPLTVTSAQKNPTAFYLCASSIVEGRSTEAFFGQGTRLTVV.

The genes are TRBV6-2 or TRBV6-3 and TRBJ1-5; TRBD1 is a possible D gene (5 bases). V was trimmed by 6 bases and J by 5 bases, leaving 17 bases between them. Germline assignment: CDR1 MNHEY and CDR2 SVGEGT. The CDR3 length is 15 residues. CDR3 in amino acids: CASSLRGALYQPQHF. DNA of the CDR3: TGTGCCAGCAGCCTGCGCGGGGCCCTCTATCAGCCCCAGCATTTT.

The rearrangement uses TRBV11-2 and TRBJ2-3; D gene ambiguous. V lost 5 bases, J lost 5 bases, and 5 bases lay in between. This CDR3 spans 11 amino acids. The germline gives CDR1 SGHAT, CDR2 FQNNGV. CDR3 in DNA: TGTGCCAGCAGCGTTAGAGATACGCAGTATTTT. Translation gives CASSVRDTQYF.